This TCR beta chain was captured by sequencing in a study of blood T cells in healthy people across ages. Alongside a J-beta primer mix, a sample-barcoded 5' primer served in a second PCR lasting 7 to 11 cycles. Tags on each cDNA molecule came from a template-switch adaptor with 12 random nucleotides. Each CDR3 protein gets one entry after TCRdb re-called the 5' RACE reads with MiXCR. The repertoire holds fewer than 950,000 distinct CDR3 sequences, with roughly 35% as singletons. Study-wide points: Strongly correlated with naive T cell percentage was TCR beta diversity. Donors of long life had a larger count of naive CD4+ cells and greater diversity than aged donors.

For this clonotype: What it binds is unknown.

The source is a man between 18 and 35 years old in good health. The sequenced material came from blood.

The CDR3 reads CASTPGSTDTQYF. The CDR3, as DNA: TGTGCCAGCACCCCCGGGAGCACAGATACGCAGTATTTT. The chain combines TRBV7-2 with TRBJ2-3; D unclear. CDR1 is SGHTA, CDR2 FQGNSA, per germline. V was pared by 7 bases and J by 0 bases, with 8 bases between. This CDR3 has 13 amino acids.